Shown below are 18 T cell receptor beta chains from a single sample sequenced in a study of sequential checkpoint blockade in melanoma. The assay was immunoSEQ multiplex PCR, and TCRdb's table has in-frame clones only and misses some. This repertoire shows 14,000 or so clones, 70% to 85% found once; its top ten account for 30%. The treatment: randomized to nivolumab then ipilimumab (arm A) or the reverse (arm B). The sequences come from CD8+ T cells sorted from blood (inferred from file names), collected from a patient given nivolumab and ipilimumab in sequence. All receptors derive from a human donor with melanoma.

The gene calls are TRBV6-4 and TRBJ2-7, with TRBD2 identical over 9 bases. The CDR3 loop spans 15 amino acids. The V gene end was trimmed by 6 bases and the J gene end by 1 base; junction bases not matched to a gene: 7. CDR1 is MRHNA, CDR2 SNTAGT, per germline. The CDR3 is CASSLSSGESYEQYF. The CDR3 DNA reads as TGTGCCAGCAGCCTTTCTAGCGGGGAATCCTACGAGCAGTACTTC.

This chain uses TRBV7-9 with TRBJ1-3; D is perhaps TRBD1 (5 bases). The V gene's germline CDR1 is SEHNR and CDR2 FQNEAQ (reference sequence). The ends were cut back, 7 bases at V and 0 bases at J, with 16 bases in the middle. The CDR3 has 16 residues. CDR3 nucleotide sequence: TGTGCCAGCAAGAGCCCGACAGTTTTCTCTGGAAACACCATATATTTT. This translates into CASKSPTVFSGNTIYF. The whole variable domain, filled in from reference TRBV7-9 and TRBJ1-3, reads DTGVSQNPRHKITKRGQNVTFRCDPISEHNRLYWYRQTLGQGPEFLTYFQNEAQLEKSRLLSDRFSAERPKGSFSTLEIQRTEQGDSAMYLCASKSPTVFSGNTIYFGEGSWLTVV.

The chain joins TRBV2 to TRBJ1-6, with 7 bases fitting TRBD1. Trimming cost V 8 bases and J 8 bases; bases outside gene matches: 9. The CDR3 runs to 14 residues. Germline assignment: CDR1 SNHLY and CDR2 FYNNEI. The CDR3 sequence is CASLPGTEHSPLHF. In DNA, the CDR3 is TGTGCCAGCCTTCCCGGGACAGAACATTCACCCCTCCACTTT.

The gene calls are TRBV29-1 and TRBJ2-7; D gene unclear. Trimming left V 1 base short and J 4 bases short, with 11 bases between. The CDR3 runs to 13 residues. Germline-derived CDR1 and CDR2 are SQVTM and ANQGSEA. The CDR3 nucleotides read TGCAGCGTTGAAGTTTCGACCGGGTACGAGCAGTACTTC. Protein sequence: CSVEVSTGYEQYF.

The CDR3 sequence: CAWTRDSATYNEQFF. In DNA, the CDR3 is TGTGCCTGGACGCGGGACAGCGCTACCTACAATGAGCAGTTCTTC. This chain joins TRBV30 and TRBJ2-1; tentatively, D is TRBD1 (7 bases). The CDR3 runs 15 residues. Trimming left V 4 bases short and J 2 bases short, with 15 bases between. From germline, CDR1 is GTSNPN and CDR2 SVGIG (reference sequence).

The CDR3 DNA sequence: TGCGCCAGCAGCTTGAGCATTGGTGGGGCTGGAGATGTGAACACTGAAGCTTTCTTT. Translating it yields CASSLSIGGAGDVNTEAFF. V and J are TRBV4-1 and TRBJ1-1; D perhaps matches TRBD1 (5 bases). Germline CDR1 and CDR2: MGHRA and YSYEKL. V dropped 5 bases and J dropped 0 bases, with 25 bases sitting between them. The CDR3 runs 19 residues.

The chain recombines TRBV6-1 with TRBJ1-2; D is possibly TRBD1 (5 bases). Trimming removed 1 base at V and 4 bases at J, with 10 bases between. Germline loops: CDR1 MNHNS, CDR2 SASEGT. The length of the CDR3 is 14 residues. CDR3 amino acids: CASSEGWGGYGYTF. For the CDR3, the DNA is TGTGCCAGCAGTGAAGGGTGGGGGGGCTATGGCTACACCTTC.

This clone was seen a single time. This chain joins TRBV29-1 and TRBJ2-7, with TRBD1 as a possible D gene (6 bases). In germline, CDR1 is SQVTM, CDR2 ANQGSEA. The CDR3 extends over 12 amino acids. The ends were cut back, 7 bases at V and 0 bases at J, with 10 bases in the middle. In DNA, the CDR3 is TGCAGCGGTGGACAGAGCTCCTACGAGCAGTACTTC. Translation gives CSGGQSSYEQYF.

The chain is built from TRBV11-2 and TRBJ1-1; D is ambiguous. Germline CDR1 and CDR2: SGHAT and FQNNGV. Between the trimmed V and J ends, which lost 1 base and 6 bases, there was a span of 6 bases. This CDR3 contains 12 residues. Written as DNA, the CDR3 is TGTGCCAGCAGCTTAGGTGGGCCTGAAGCTTTCTTT. Protein: CASSLGGPEAFF.

The CDR3 DNA reads TGTGCCAGCAGTCCATGGGCAGGGGATCGCGGGGAGCTGTTTTTT. This encodes CASSPWAGDRGELFF. The chain employs TRBV6-5 and TRBJ2-2, with TRBD1 as a possible D gene (6 bases). The CDR3 is 15 residues long. Per germline, CDR1 MNHEY and CDR2 SVGAGI. The V end was cut by 5 bases, the J end by 7 bases, with 17 bases between.

V gene TRBV4-1 combines with J gene TRBJ2-3, with 7 bases lining up with TRBD2. The CDR3 loop spans 15 amino acids. The germline gives CDR1 MGHRA, CDR2 YSYEKL. With 2 bases clipped from V and 1 base from J, the junction kept 3 bases outside the gene matches. The CDR3 nucleotides read TGCGCCAGCAGCCAAAACAGCGGGGGCACAGATACGCAGTATTTT. It yields the protein CASSQNSGGTDTQYF.

This clone came up a few times. This chain joins TRBV4-3 and TRBJ1-6; possibly TRBD1 for D (5 bases). Germline-derived CDR1 and CDR2 are LGHNA and YSLEER. V was cut by 0 bases and J by 8 bases, with 14 bases left in between. The CDR3 spans 16 residues. The CDR3 is CASSQDTQGGYSPLHF. The CDR3 DNA follows: TGCGCCAGCAGCCAAGATACCCAGGGAGGATATTCACCCCTCCACTTT.

The chain employs TRBV7-6 and TRBJ1-5; D might be TRBD1 (5 bases). V gave up 0 bases and J gave up 0 bases, with 15 bases separating them. Per germline, CDR1 SGHVS and CDR2 FNYEAQ. The CDR3 loop spans 18 amino acids. CDR3: CASSLAQQAPYSNQPQHF. The CDR3 DNA reads TGTGCCAGCAGCTTAGCGCAACAGGCCCCGTATAGCAATCAGCCCCAGCATTTT. Full variable domain (outside the CDR3, taken from reference TRBV7-6 and TRBJ1-5): GAGVSQSPRYKVTKRGQDVALRCDPISGHVSLYWYRQALGQGPEFLTYFNYEAQQDKSGLPNDRFSAERPEGSISTLTIQRTEQRDSAMYRCASSLAQQAPYSNQPQHFGDGTRLSIL.

The rearrangement uses TRBV9 and TRBJ2-1; D is unclear. The CDR3 sequence is 13 residues long. The V end lost 4 bases, the J end lost 9 bases, and 14 bases lay between the germline ends. Germline V gene data show CDR1 as SGDLS and CDR2 as YYNGEE. The CDR3 DNA reads as TGTGCCAGCAGCCCCCAGTCGTCGATTGAGCAGTTCTTC. This encodes CASSPQSSIEQFF.

This clone was seen a few times. V gene TRBV6-6 combines with J gene TRBJ2-3; D is unresolved. CDR1 and CDR2 from the germline V gene are MNHNY and SVGAGI (reference sequence). This CDR3 has 15 residues. V shed 2 bases and J shed 3 bases, with 12 bases lying between them. CDR3: CASSYQRTRTDTQYF. The DNA of the CDR3 is TGTGCCAGCAGTTACCAGCGAACTCGTACAGATACGCAGTATTTT.

This clone was picked up a small number of times. This chain links TRBV28 with TRBJ2-7, with D perhaps matching TRBD1 (6 bases). Germline CDR1 is MDHEN and CDR2 is SYDVKM. The CDR3 runs 15 residues. V was cut by 6 bases and J by 6 bases, with 21 bases left in between. This CDR3 reads CASRLTGEGYSEQYF. CDR3 coding DNA: TGTGCCAGCAGGCTGACAGGTGAAGGTTATTCCGAGCAGTACTTC. The full variable domain, its missing parts supplied by reference TRBV28 and TRBJ2-7, is DVKVTQSSRYLVKRTGEKVFLECVQDMDHENMFWYRQDPGLGLRLIYFSYDVKMKEKGDIPEGYSVSREKKERFSLILESASTNQTSMYLCASRLTGEGYSEQYFGPGTRLTVT.

The chain joins TRBV27 to TRBJ2-1, with TRBD1 matching over 7 bases. Germline assignment: CDR1 MNHEY and CDR2 SMNVEV (reference sequence). The junction had 4 bases not matched to a gene; V was cut back by 3 bases and J by 2 bases. This CDR3 region has 15 residues. The CDR3 sequence is CASSLGQGAYNEQFF. CDR3 DNA: TGTGCCAGCAGTTTGGGGCAGGGGGCCTACAATGAGCAGTTCTTC.

The chain combines TRBV6-5 with TRBJ2-1; maybe TRBD2 (5 bases). V was trimmed by 7 bases and J by 10 bases, leaving 11 bases between them. CDR1 is MNHEY, CDR2 SVGAGI, per germline. The CDR3 totals 11 residues. In DNA, the CDR3 is TGTGCCAGCACTCTCTCGGGGGAGCAGTTCTTC. Translation: CASTLSGEQFF.